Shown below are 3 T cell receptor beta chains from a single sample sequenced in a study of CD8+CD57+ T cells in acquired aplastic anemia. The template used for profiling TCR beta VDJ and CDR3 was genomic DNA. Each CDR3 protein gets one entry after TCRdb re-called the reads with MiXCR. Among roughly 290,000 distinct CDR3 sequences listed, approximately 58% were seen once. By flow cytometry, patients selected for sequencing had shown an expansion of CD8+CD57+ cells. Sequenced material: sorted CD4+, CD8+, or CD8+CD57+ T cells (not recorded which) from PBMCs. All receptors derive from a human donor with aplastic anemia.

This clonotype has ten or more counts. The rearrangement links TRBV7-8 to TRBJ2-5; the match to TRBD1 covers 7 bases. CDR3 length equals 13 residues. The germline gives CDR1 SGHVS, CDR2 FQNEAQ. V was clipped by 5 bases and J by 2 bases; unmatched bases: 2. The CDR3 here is CASSLGQQETQYF. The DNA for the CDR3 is TGTGCCAGCAGCCTGGGACAGCAAGAGACCCAGTACTTC.

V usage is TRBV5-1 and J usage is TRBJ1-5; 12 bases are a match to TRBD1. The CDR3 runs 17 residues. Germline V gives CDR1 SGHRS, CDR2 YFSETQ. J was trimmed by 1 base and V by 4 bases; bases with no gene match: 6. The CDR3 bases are TGCGCCAGCAGCCTCGGGACAGGGGGCCTCAGCAATCAGCCCCAGCATTTT. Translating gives CASSLGTGGLSNQPQHF.

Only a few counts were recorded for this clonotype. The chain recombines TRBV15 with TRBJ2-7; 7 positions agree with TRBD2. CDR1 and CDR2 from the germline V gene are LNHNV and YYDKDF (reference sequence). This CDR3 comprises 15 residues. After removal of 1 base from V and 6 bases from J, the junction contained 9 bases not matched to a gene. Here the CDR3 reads CATSRGGGYWSEQYF. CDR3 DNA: TGTGCCACCAGCAGAGGCGGGGGTTATTGGTCCGAGCAGTACTTC.